Reported below is one TCR beta chain. Its antigen is not known. This sample was included in a study of cytomegalovirus exposure and HLA in healthy donors. Amplification used 60 Vbeta primers and 13 Jbeta primers. The method was immunoSEQ multiplex PCR; TCRdb's version includes in-frame clones alone and lacks a portion of them. This sample has around 200,000 clones; around 70% occur once, and the top ten carry 2.6%. Study outcomes and limitations: It was reported that the classifier diagnosed cytomegalovirus status with high specificity and sensitivity in both the original and validation cohorts. Usually a TCR sequence was rare, but some public TCRs were found in many donors.

Sequences were obtained from PBMCs. The sequence was obtained from a man aged 35 to 55 in good health and CMV-seropositive.

The DNA of the CDR3 is TGTGCCAGCAGCTTGGCCGGGACAGGGGACACTGAAGCTTTCTTT. Its protein is CASSLAGTGDTEAFF. The rearrangement links TRBV5-6 to TRBJ1-1; 10 nucleotides match TRBD1. Germline-derived CDR1 and CDR2 are SGHDT and YYEEEE. This CDR3 is 15 amino acids long. V trimming: 0 bases; J trimming: 3 bases; junction bases outside the gene matches: 2.